Included here is one TCR beta chain sequence, with context. Its recognized antigen is unknown. Per-base quality was not reported, and no clone a single base away is much larger than it. The entry originates in a study of blood T cell repertoires in COVID-19 (TCRdb year 2020). Study-wide context: The collaborator samples originated in the United States, Italy and Spain and spanned the acute and convalescent phases of COVID-19. The prospective study material was composed of cDNA or gDNA derived from T cells, B-cell-depleted T cells, or PBMCs. Deeply sampled blood TCRbeta repertoires from subjects exposed to, actively infected with, or recovered from COVID-19 were included in the dataset. The repertoires were made available in a free public database intended to serve as a resource for research on the immune response to SARS-CoV-2. The samples were drawn from two sources: the first 160 participants of the ongoing ImmuneRACE study, and over 950 subjects contributed by 6 global collaborators. The sample metadata nearly always contained a de-identified subject ID, COVID-19 status, age in years and sex. Where HLA class I and class II types were available, the types were taken from metadata supplied by the sample provider, not from assay-based typing. Broad study findings and their caveats: The amount of clinical and demographic metadata varied by source and participant and was provided uncurated.

The immunoSEQ Assay, a bias-controlled multiplex PCR, was used to amplify TCRbeta CDR3 regions from genomic DNA. Per the source publication's procedure: The number of nucleated cells in each sample was estimated by amplification of reference gene primers within the assay. To quantify the absolute abundance of each unique TCRbeta CDR3 rearrangement, sequence reads were collapsed and filtered. For each sample, productive Simpson clonality was calculated as the square root of Simpson's diversity index across productive rearrangements. This immuneACCESS table, as held by TCRdb, lists in-frame sequences with V and J called but not all clones. Of the missing ones, under half trace to an unresolved V gene in checked studies; the others have no known cause. V and J calls and clone size are those listed in that table; D and trimming were worked out from the DNA. In this sample the table shows some 200,000 clones, 81% of which occur a single time. In total, the top ten clones hold approximately 9% of the sample.

Participants in the prospective study were aged roughly 18 to 89 years, lived in more than 20 United States geographic areas, and enrolled through a virtual design. Cohort assignment in the prospective study relied on participant-reported clinical history from a screening survey and a study questionnaire. In the prospective study, whole blood, serum and a nasopharyngeal or oropharyngeal swab were collected from each participant by mobile phlebotomists. Over a roughly 2-month period, participants in the prospective study had the option of providing additional blood draws and questionnaires. Blood samples from the prospective study were shipped frozen or at room temperature prior to DNA extraction. The source material was PBMCs or T cells enriched from blood (not recorded which). The origin of this receptor is a woman aged 45-65 years with acute COVID-19.

The nucleotides are TGTGCCAGCAGGCGCGGGTTGAACACTGAAGCTTTCTTT. This yields the protein CASRRGLNTEAFF. The rearranged segments are TRBV28 and TRBJ1-1, with an unclear D gene assignment. Measured from the cysteine to the phenylalanine, the CDR3 is 13 residues long. The read is trimmed to its CDR3 DNA, 39 bases read in frame from base 1. V loses 6 bases of germline sequence and J loses 0 bases, and the interval between the two ends is 8 bases. The germline V gene provides CDR1 MDHEN and CDR2 SYDVKM.